This T cell receptor beta chain comes out of a study of T cell repertoires in cytomegalovirus infection. TCRdb recomputed calls from the reads with MiXCR, one row per CDR3 protein. This repertoire shows approximately 1,000,000 distinct CDR3 sequences, roughly 30% found once; its top ten account for roughly an eighth. A few counts support this clonotype. Its antigen remains unidentified. Trimming removed 6 bases from V and 0 bases from J, with 14 bases in between. The CDR3 runs to 15 residues. The V gene's germline CDR1 is KGHSH and CDR2 LQKENI. Specimen: cultured CD8+ T cells from PBMCs, collected from culture after CMV antigen stimulation. The sequence was obtained from a human donor in good health (CMV status not recorded). Some clones in this sample may be carry-over from other donors' samples. The chain carries TRBV18 and TRBJ1-1; D is ambiguous. The CDR3 loop reads CASSQSRGLNTEAFF. As DNA, the CDR3 is TGTGCCAGCTCGCAATCTCGGGGATTGAACACTGAAGCTTTCTTT.